This passage covers 16 T cell receptor beta chains from one sample sequenced in a study of cytomegalovirus exposure and HLA in healthy donors. Sequenced by immunoSEQ multiplex PCR; TCRdb stores in-frame clones only, minus some. This repertoire shows 150,000 to 180,000 clones, around 84% found once; its top ten account for roughly 1.9%. Sequenced sample: PBMCs. The source of these receptors is a human donor in good health.

The chain recombines TRBV27 with TRBJ2-1; D is ambiguous. Trimming took 4 bases from V and 2 from J, leaving 12 bases between them. The CDR3 runs to 15 residues. Looked up from germline, CDR1 is MNHEY and CDR2 is SMNVEV (reference sequence). The CDR3 loop is CASSSYGSPYNEQFF. CDR3 DNA sequence: TGTGCCAGCAGTTCTTACGGGTCTCCCTACAATGAGCAGTTCTTC.

V is TRBV29-1 and J is TRBJ2-5, with TRBD1 identical over 7 bases. Germline V lookup: CDR1 SQVTM, CDR2 ANQGSEA. V gave up 3 bases and J gave up 5 bases; unmatched junction bases: 12. The CDR3 runs to 15 residues. CDR3 sequence reads: CSVDSGRGLGETQYF. In nucleotides, the CDR3 is TGCAGCGTTGATTCTGGTAGGGGGCTTGGGGAGACCCAGTACTTC.

The CDR3 reads CASSPGLGSGSFVDEQFF. The CDR3 DNA reads TGCGCCAGCAGCCCGGGATTGGGTAGCGGGAGCTTTGTCGATGAGCAGTTCTTC. The chain recombines TRBV5-1 with TRBJ2-1; 9 nucleotides align to TRBD2. This CDR3 comprises 18 residues. The V and J ends lost 4 bases and 8 bases, in that order; junction bases with no gene match: 19. Germline CDR1 SGHRS, CDR2 YFSETQ.

This clone has only one observation. This chain joins TRBV6-5 and TRBJ1-1; 8 bases line up with TRBD1. The length of the CDR3 is 15 residues. In germline, CDR1 is MNHEY, CDR2 SVGAGI. V shed 6 bases, J shed 5 bases, and the junction held 11 bases outside the gene matches. CDR3 sequence reads: CASRQSGGVYTEAFF. As DNA, the CDR3 is TGTGCCAGCAGGCAGTCAGGGGGCGTATATACTGAAGCTTTCTTT.

This chain links TRBV5-6 with TRBJ2-2, with unresolved D. V was trimmed by 1 base and J by 4 bases, leaving 11 bases between them. CDR1 and CDR2 from the germline V gene are SGHDT and YYEEEE. This CDR3 is built from 15 residues. CDR3 bases: TGTGCCAGCAGCTTGTCACTCCCGATCACCGGGGAGCTGTTTTTT. It translates to CASSLSLPITGELFF.

The chain employs TRBV7-2 and TRBJ2-1; 13 bases fit TRBD2. Germline values: CDR1 SGHTA, CDR2 FQGNSA. J lost 9 bases, V lost 1 base, and 6 bases had no gene match. The CDR3 extends over 16 amino acids. In DNA form, the CDR3 reads TGTGCCAGCAGCTTAGTTGGACTAGCGGGAGTAACTGAGCAGTTCTTC. Its translation is CASSLVGLAGVTEQFF. The whole variable domain, remainder taken from reference TRBV7-2 and TRBJ2-1, is GAGVSQSPSNKVTEKGKDVELRCDPISGHTALYWYRQSLGQGLEFLIYFQGNSAPDKSGLPSDRFSAERTGGSVSTLTIQRTQQEDSAVYLCASSLVGLAGVTEQFFGPGTRLTVL.

This chain uses TRBV28 with TRBJ2-7; 7 bases align to TRBD2. This CDR3 is built from 18 residues. CDR1 and CDR2 from the germline V gene are MDHEN and SYDVKM. V shed 2 bases, J shed 3 bases, and the junction held 16 bases outside the gene matches. The DNA of the CDR3 is TGTGCCAGCAGTTTAAGCCCAGCGGGTGGCGGGGGAAACTACGAGCAGTACTTC. It codes for CASSLSPAGGGGNYEQYF.

This clone was detected only once. The CDR3 bases are TGTGCCAGCAGTGTATGGGGGCAGGGCCCCACCTACGAGCAGTACTTC. The encoded protein is CASSVWGQGPTYEQYF. V and J are TRBV6-1 and TRBJ2-7; maybe TRBD1 (6 bases). Deletions cut 4 bases from V and 2 bases from J, with 18 bases between. The CDR3 has 16 amino acids. Germline values: CDR1 MNHNS, CDR2 SASEGT.

This chain links TRBV28 with TRBJ1-5, with a possible D match to TRBD1 (6 bases). The CDR3 covers 15 residues. Germline V gives CDR1 MDHEN, CDR2 SYDVKM. Trimming removed 8 bases from V and 3 bases from J, with 17 bases in between. CDR3 DNA sequence: TGTGCCAGCCGTAACTCAGGGGTAGACAATCAGCCCCAGCATTTT. This gives the protein CASRNSGVDNQPQHF.

The J gene is TRBJ1-2, the V gene TRBV5-4; TRBD1 matches 8 bases. Germline V gene data show CDR1 as SGHNT and CDR2 as YYREEE (reference sequence). V lost 4 bases and J lost 6; bases outside the gene matches: 2. The CDR3 runs to 12 residues. The CDR3 region is CASSPDRDGYTF. DNA for the CDR3: TGTGCCAGCAGCCCGGACAGGGATGGCTACACCTTC.

V and J are TRBV28 and TRBJ2-2, with TRBD1 matching over 9 bases. Germline V gene data show CDR1 as MDHEN and CDR2 as SYDVKM. This CDR3 is built from 17 residues. J lost 4 bases, V lost 10 bases, and 16 bases had no gene match. CDR3 in DNA: TGTGCCACCCGGTCTAAAAAGGGACAGGGCGCCACCGGGGAGCTGTTTTTT. It is translated as CATRSKKGQGATGELFF.

This rearrangement joins TRBV7-9 to TRBJ2-6, with D tentatively TRBD2 (6 bases). This CDR3 has 15 amino acids. CDR1 and CDR2 (germline): SEHNR, FQNEAQ (reference sequence). V gave up 2 bases and J gave up 1 base, with 6 bases separating them. This CDR3 reads CASSLRGSGANVLTF. CDR3 in DNA: TGTGCCAGCAGCTTACGGGGGTCTGGGGCCAACGTCCTGACTTTC.

The rearrangement links TRBV4-2 to TRBJ2-7; 12 bases align to TRBD2. J gave up 2 bases and V 4 bases, and 6 bases lay outside the gene matches. Germline assignment: CDR1 LGHNA and CDR2 YNFKEQ. The length of the CDR3 is 16 residues. The CDR3 loop reads CASSPALAGGPYEQYF. The CDR3 nucleotides read TGTGCCAGCAGCCCCGCACTAGCGGGAGGTCCCTACGAGCAGTACTTC.

The rearrangement uses TRBV7-6 and TRBJ1-3, with a tentative D call TRBD1 (6 bases). This CDR3 comprises 15 residues. V was trimmed by 4 bases and J by 4 bases, leaving 14 bases between them. Per germline, CDR1 SGHVS and CDR2 FNYEAQ. As DNA, the CDR3 is TGTGCCAGCAGCTCACAAACAGGGCCCGGAAACACCATATATTTT. As protein: CASSSQTGPGNTIYF.

The genes are TRBV27 and TRBJ1-5; D gene unclear. The CDR3 is 12 amino acids. V was shortened by 7 bases and J by 2 bases, with 6 bases between the two germline ends. From germline, CDR1 is MNHEY and CDR2 SMNVEV (reference sequence). CDR3 coding DNA: TGTGCCAGCAAGGCGGGCAATCAGCCCCAGCATTTT. The encoded protein is CASKAGNQPQHF.

The chain is built from TRBV6-1 and TRBJ1-1; D call uncertain. Trimming removed 2 bases from V and 5 bases from J, with 12 bases in between. The CDR3 extends over 14 amino acids. Germline V gives CDR1 MNHNS, CDR2 SASEGT. In DNA, the CDR3 is TGTGCCAGCAGTGAATCTTGGAGTGGGACTGAAGCTTTCTTT. Encoded protein: CASSESWSGTEAFF.